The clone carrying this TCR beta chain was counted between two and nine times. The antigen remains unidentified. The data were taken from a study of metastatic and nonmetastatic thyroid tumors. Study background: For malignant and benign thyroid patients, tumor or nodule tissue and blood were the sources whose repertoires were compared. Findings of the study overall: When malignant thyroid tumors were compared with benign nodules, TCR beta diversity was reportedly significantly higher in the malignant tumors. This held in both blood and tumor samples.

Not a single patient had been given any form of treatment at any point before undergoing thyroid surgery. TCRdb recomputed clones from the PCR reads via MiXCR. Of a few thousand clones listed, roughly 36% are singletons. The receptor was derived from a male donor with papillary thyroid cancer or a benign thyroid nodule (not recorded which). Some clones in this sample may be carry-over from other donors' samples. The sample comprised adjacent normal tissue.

DNA for the CDR3: TGTGCCAGCAGTTACTCGATGGTCTCGGGCGACAATGAGCAGTTCTTC. It codes for CASSYSMVSGDNEQFF. J is TRBJ2-1 and V is TRBV6-2 or TRBV6-3; unclear D gene. The V end lost 0 bases, the J end lost 5 bases, and 14 bases lay between the germline ends. The germline V gene encodes CDR1 MNHEY and CDR2 SVGEGT. The CDR3 sequence is 16 residues long.